Described below is a single T cell receptor (beta chain) sequence and its context. The assay was immunoSEQ multiplex PCR, and TCRdb's table has in-frame clones only and misses some. Among about 490,000 clones listed, around 78% were seen once. This specimen comes from a study of shared clonotypes between healthy human individuals. The CDR3 covers 12 residues. V shed 3 bases and J 6 bases; nucleotides not matched to a gene: 1. Germline V gives CDR1 SGHVS, CDR2 FQNEAQ. Sequences were obtained from PBMCs. The J gene is TRBJ2-7, the V gene TRBV7-8; the match to TRBD2 covers 8 bases. The clonotype comes from a woman aged 35 to 49 in good health. Some clones in this sample may be carry-over from other donors' samples. CDR3 protein: CASSFSGTEQYF. The CDR3 nucleotides are TGTGCCAGCAGCTTTAGCGGGACCGAGCAGTACTTC.